This T cell receptor (beta chain) was found in a study of PD-1 blockade in mismatch repair-deficient tumors. Study overall: Enrolled about 2012-2016, patients had progressing, pretreated mismatch repair-deficient cancers of about a dozen types. Study-level results: Tumor-resident clones, often absent from pretreatment blood, expanded after pembrolizumab and then contracted.

The CDR3 runs 14 residues. V was cut by 0 bases and J by 1 base, with 4 bases left in between. In germline, CDR1 is SGHRS, CDR2 YFSETQ. Worth noting for this clone: Its cognate antigen is unknown.

Generated by immunoSEQ multiplex PCR, the TCRdb table keeps only in-frame clones and is missing some. Of about 49,000 clones in the sample, 77% are singletons; the top ten hold less than 3.5%. Mismatch repair deficiency was confirmed in all patients, by PCR or immunohistochemistry. The TCR-sequenced patients were a few responders to pembrolizumab. The chain employs TRBV5-1 and TRBJ2-2; D uncertain. Sequenced here: PBMCs, sampled before pembrolizumab treatment. This receptor was obtained from an adult with mismatch repair-deficient cancer. The CDR3: CASSLGQNTGELFF. CDR3 nucleotide sequence: TGCGCCAGCAGCTTGGGACAGAACACCGGGGAGCTGTTTTTT.